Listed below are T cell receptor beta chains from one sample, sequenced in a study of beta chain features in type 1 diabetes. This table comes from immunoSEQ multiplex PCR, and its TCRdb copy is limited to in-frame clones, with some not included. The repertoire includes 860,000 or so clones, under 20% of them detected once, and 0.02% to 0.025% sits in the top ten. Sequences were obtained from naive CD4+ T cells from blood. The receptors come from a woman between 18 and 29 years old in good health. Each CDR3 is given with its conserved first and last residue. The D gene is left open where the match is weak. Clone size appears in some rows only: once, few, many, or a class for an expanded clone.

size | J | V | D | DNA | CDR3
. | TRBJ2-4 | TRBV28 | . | TGTGCCAGCAGTTTGACGAGCTTAGCCAAAAACATTCAGTACTTC | CASSLTSLAKNIQYF
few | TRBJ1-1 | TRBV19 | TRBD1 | TGTGCCAGCGGGGTCGGACAGGGCCTGGTAGCTTTCTTT | CASGVGQGLVAFF
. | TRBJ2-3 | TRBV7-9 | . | TGTGCCAGCAACCCTCCGGGACACACAGATACGCAGTATTTT | CASNPPGHTDTQYF
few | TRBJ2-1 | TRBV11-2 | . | TGTGCCAGCAGCCCCCGCCTAGGGCAAATCTTCGCCGTGGATGAGCAGTTCTTC | CASSPRLGQIFAVDEQFF
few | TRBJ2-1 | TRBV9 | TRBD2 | TGTGCCAGCAGCCCTAGGACTAGCGGGAGGACTCTCTACAATGAGCAGTTCTTC | CASSPRTSGRTLYNEQFF
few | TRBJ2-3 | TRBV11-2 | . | TGTGCCAGCAGCCGGTACGGGAGTGGTTCAGGAGATACGCAGTATTTT | CASSRYGSGSGDTQYF
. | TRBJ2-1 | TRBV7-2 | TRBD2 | TGTGCCAGCAGCTTATTGGCGGGAGGCCGCCTGAGGGGTGAGCAGTTCTTC | CASSLLAGGRLRGEQFF
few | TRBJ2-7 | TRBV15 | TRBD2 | TGTGCCACCAGCCGGGACTATCAATACGAGCAGTACTTC | CATSRDYQYEQYF
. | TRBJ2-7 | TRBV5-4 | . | TGTGCCAGCAGCCCATTGGGGGCAGAGCCTTACGAGCAGTACTTC | CASSPLGAEPYEQYF
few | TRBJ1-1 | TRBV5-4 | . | TGTGCCAGCACCCAAGGGAGGGAAACTGAAGCTTTCTTT | CASTQGRETEAFF
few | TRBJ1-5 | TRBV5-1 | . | TGCGCCAGCAGCTTGGTTGGAGGGCTCAATCAGCCCCAGCATTTT | CASSLVGGLNQPQHF
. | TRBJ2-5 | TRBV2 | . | TGTGCCAGCAGTGAGCAGGAGCCGTGGGGTGAGACCCAGTACTTC | CASSEQEPWGETQYF
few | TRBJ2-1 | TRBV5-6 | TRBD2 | TGTGCCAGCAGCATTAGCGGGAGGGCCCATGAGCAGTTCTTC | CASSISGRAHEQFF
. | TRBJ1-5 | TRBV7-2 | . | TGTGCCAGCAGCTTCCAATCGGGCTATAGCAATCAGCCCCAGCATTTT | CASSFQSGYSNQPQHF
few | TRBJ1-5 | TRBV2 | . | TGTGCCAGCAGTGAAGAGGGGTTTTCGCCCCAGCATTTT | CASSEEGFSPQHF
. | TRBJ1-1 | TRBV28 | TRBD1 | TGTGCCAGCAGTTTGGGACAGGGGAGGACTGAAGCTTTCTTT | CASSLGQGRTEAFF
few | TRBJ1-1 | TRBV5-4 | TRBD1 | TGTGCCAGCACCTTCGGGACAGGGTCATGGAACACTGAAGCTTTCTTT | CASTFGTGSWNTEAFF
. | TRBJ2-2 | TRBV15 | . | TGTGCCACCAGCAGAATCGAGACCGGGGAGCTGTTTTTT | CATSRIETGELFF
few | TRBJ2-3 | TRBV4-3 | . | TGCGCCAGCAGCCAAGATTACGGGCAATACACAGATACGCAGTATTTT | CASSQDYGQYTDTQYF
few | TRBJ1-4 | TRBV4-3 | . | TGCGCCAGCAGCCAAGACTTCCGTGAAAAACTGTTTTTT | CASSQDFREKLFF
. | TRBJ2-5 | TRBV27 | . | TGTGCCAGCAGTTTAACCATTGCAGGGGGGCAAGAGACCCAGTACTTC | CASSLTIAGGQETQYF
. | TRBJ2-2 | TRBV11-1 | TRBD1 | TGTGCCAGCAGCTTAGAGTGGGGACAGGGTGGCACCGGGGAGCTGTTTTTT | CASSLEWGQGGTGELFF
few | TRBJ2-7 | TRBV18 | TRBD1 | TGTGCCAGCCGAACTGATGGACAGGGAACAACCTACGAGCAGTACTTC | CASRTDGQGTTYEQYF
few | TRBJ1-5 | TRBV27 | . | TGTGCCAGCAGCTCAGGCAATCAGCCCCAGCATTTT | CASSSGNQPQHF
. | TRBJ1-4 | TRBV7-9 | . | TGTGCCAGCAGCTCCTCTAATGAAAAACTGTTTTTT | CASSSSNEKLFF
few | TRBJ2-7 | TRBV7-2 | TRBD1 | TGTGCCAGCAGGTCCGGGACAGGGGGCTTTTACGAGCAGTACTTC | CASRSGTGGFYEQYF
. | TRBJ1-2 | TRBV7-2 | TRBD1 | TGTGCCAGCAGCTTAGCGGGACAGGGGGGTTATGGCTACACCTTC | CASSLAGQGGYGYTF
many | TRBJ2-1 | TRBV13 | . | TGTGCCAGCAGCTCCCTGGAGCAGGCCCAGAGCTACGAGCAGTTCTTC | CASSSLEQAQSYEQFF
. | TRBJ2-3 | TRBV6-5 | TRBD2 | TGTGCCAGCAGTCCGAGCCTGCGGGGGGGAGATACGCAGTATTTT | CASSPSLRGGDTQYF
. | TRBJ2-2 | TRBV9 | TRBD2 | TGTGCCAGCAGCGGAATTAGCGGGAGGCCCGGGGAGCTGTTTTTT | CASSGISGRPGELFF
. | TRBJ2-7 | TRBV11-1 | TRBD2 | TGTGCCAGCAGCTTCCTAGCGGGAGGCGGGGAGCAGTACTTC | CASSFLAGGGEQYF
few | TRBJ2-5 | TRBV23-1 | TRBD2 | TGCGCCAGCAGTCAATGTCGGACTAGCGGGAGAAGGGGCCAAGAGACCCAGTACTTC | CASSQCRTSGRRGQETQYF
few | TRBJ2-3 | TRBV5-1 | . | TGCGCCAGCAGCTTGGTTCCCAACACAGATACGCAGTATTTT | CASSLVPNTDTQYF
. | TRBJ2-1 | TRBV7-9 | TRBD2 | TGTGCCAGCAGCTCGGGACTAGCGGGAGTAATTTGGGATGAGCAGTTCTTC | CASSSGLAGVIWDEQFF
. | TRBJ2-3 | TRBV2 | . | TGTGCCAGCAGTGCGGGGAGATATACGCAGTATTTT | CASSAGRYTQYF
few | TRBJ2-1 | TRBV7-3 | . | TGTGCCAGCAGCACAAGCGGGTCAACCTACAATGAGCAGTTCTTC | CASSTSGSTYNEQFF
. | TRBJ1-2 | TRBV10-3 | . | TGTGCCATCTCGGCCCTCTGGCAGGGAGATGGCTACACCTTC | CAISALWQGDGYTF
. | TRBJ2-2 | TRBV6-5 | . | TGTGCCAGCGGCTGGCCCCCGGGGAGGTCCGGGGAGCTGTTTTTT | CASGWPPGRSGELFF
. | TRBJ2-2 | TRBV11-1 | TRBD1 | TGTGCCAGCAGCCGAGGGACAGGAATCACCGGGGAGCTGTTTTTT | CASSRGTGITGELFF
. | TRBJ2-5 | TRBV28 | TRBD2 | TGTGCCAGCAGTCGTCTACCGCCGGGACTAGCGGGGTACCAGTACTTC | CASSRLPPGLAGYQYF
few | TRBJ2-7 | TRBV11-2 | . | TGTGCCAGCAGCAAGGGGCAAAGGACCTACTTC | CASSKGQRTYF
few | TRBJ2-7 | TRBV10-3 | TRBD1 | TGTGCCACTAGACAGGGCTCCTACGAGCAGTACTTC | CATRQGSYEQYF
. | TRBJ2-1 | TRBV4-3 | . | TGCGCCAGCAGCCCAGGCCCCGGTACTGCTAACAATGAGCAGTTCTTC | CASSPGPGTANNEQFF
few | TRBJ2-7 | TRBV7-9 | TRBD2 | TGTGCCAGCACCCCTAGCGGGGGCTACGAGCAGTACTTC | CASTPSGGYEQYF
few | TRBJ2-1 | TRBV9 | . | TGTGCCAGCAGCGTAGCGTCTCGGGACTGGAGCTCCTACAATGAGCAGTTCTTC | CASSVASRDWSSYNEQFF
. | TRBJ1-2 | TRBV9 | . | TGTGCCAGCAGCGTGACAGGTGACTATGGCTACACCTTC | CASSVTGDYGYTF
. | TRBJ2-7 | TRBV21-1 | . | TGTGCCAGCAGCTCACACCTCGGACTAGCGGGAGAGAGAGAGCAGTACTTC | CASSSHLGLAGEREQYF
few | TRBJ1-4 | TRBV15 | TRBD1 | TGTGCCACCAGCAGACAACCGGGACAGGGTATTGGAAAACTGTTTTTT | CATSRQPGQGIGKLFF
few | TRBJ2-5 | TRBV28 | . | TGTGCCAGCAGAACTCCCTCAGGGTCCGAGACCCAGTACTTC | CASRTPSGSETQYF
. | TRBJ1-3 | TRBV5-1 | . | TGCGCCAGCAGCTCCGTAGGGGGCTCTGGAAACACCATATATTTT | CASSSVGGSGNTIYF
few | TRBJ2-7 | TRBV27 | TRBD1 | TGTGCCAGCAGTCGCCCCGGGACAGGCTCCTACGAGCAGTACTTC | CASSRPGTGSYEQYF
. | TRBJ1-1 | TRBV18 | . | TGTGCCAGCTCCCTAGAGGAGAACACTGAAGCTTTCTTT | CASSLEENTEAFF
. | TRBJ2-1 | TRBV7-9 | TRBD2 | TGTGCCAGCAGTGCTGGTAGGACTAGCTCCTACAATGAGCAGTTCTTC | CASSAGRTSSYNEQFF
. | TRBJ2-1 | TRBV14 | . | TGTGCCAGCAGCTCATGGCAGCATACCGGCTACAATGAGCAGTTCTTC | CASSSWQHTGYNEQFF
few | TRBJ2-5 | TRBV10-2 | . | TGCGCCAGCACGGGGGGCGCGGGAGAGACCCAGTACTTC | CASTGGAGETQYF
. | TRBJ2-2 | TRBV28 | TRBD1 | TGTGCCAGCGGTAGACAGGGGCCGAACACCGGGGAGCTGTTTTTT | CASGRQGPNTGELFF
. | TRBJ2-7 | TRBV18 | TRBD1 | TGTGCCAGCTCATCTTTACAGGGGGCAACCTACGAGCAGTACTTC | CASSSLQGATYEQYF